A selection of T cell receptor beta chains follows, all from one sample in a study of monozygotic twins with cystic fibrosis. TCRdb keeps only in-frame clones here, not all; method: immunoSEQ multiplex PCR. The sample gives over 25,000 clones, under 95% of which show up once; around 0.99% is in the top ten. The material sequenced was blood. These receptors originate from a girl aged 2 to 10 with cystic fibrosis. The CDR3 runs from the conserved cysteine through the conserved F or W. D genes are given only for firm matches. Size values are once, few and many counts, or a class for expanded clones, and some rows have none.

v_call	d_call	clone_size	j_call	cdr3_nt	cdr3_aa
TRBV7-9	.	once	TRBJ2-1	TGTGCCAGCAGCTTAGGGACAACTTACAATGAGCAGTTCTTC	CASSLGTTYNEQFF
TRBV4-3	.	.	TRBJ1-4	TGCGCCAGCAGCCAAGTGGGAGGGCCTGAAAAACTGTTTTTT	CASSQVGGPEKLFF
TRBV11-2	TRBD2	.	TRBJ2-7	TGTGCCAGCAGCTTAGGGATCGGGGGGGAAACAACCTACGAGCAGTACTTC	CASSLGIGGETTYEQYF
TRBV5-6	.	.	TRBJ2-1	TGTGCCAGCAGCTTGGAGGGTTGGCCCAATGAGCAGTTCTTC	CASSLEGWPNEQFF
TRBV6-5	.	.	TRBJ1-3	TGTGCCAGCAGTTACCGGGCGGGCTCTGGAAACACCATATATTTT	CASSYRAGSGNTIYF
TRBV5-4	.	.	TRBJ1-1	TGTGCCAGCAGCCCCGGGTATTCCAACACTGAAGCTTTCTTT	CASSPGYSNTEAFF
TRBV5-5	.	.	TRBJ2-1	TGTGCCAGCAGATATCCACAGGCAGGTGAGCAGTTCTTC	CASRYPQAGEQFF
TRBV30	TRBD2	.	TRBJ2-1	TGTGCCTGGAGTGTACCAGGGACTACCGGAATGCAGTTCTTC	CAWSVPGTTGMQFF
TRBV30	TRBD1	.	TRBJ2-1	TGTGCCTGGAGTGGAGACAGGGGGTACAATGAGCAGTTCTTC	CAWSGDRGYNEQFF
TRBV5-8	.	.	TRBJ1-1	TGTGCCAGCAGCTTAATGAGGAGGAACACTGAAGCTTTCTTT	CASSLMRRNTEAFF
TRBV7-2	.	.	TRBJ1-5	TGTGCCAGCAGCTTAAGGGGGAATCAGCCCCAGCATTTT	CASSLRGNQPQHF
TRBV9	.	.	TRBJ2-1	TGTGCCAGCAGCGTAGGGGGTGGATCCTACAATGAGCAGTTCTTC	CASSVGGGSYNEQFF
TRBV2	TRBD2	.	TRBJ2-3	TGTGCCAGCAGTGTAAGGACTAGCCTTGTCCCAGATACGCAGTATTTT	CASSVRTSLVPDTQYF
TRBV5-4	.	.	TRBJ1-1	TGTGCCAGCAGCCCCGGGGGGGAAACTGAAGCTTTCTTT	CASSPGGETEAFF
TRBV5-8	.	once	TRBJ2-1	TGTGCCAGGTGGGACGTCATGCTTGAGCAGTTCTTC	CARWDVMLEQFF
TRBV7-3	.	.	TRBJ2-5	TGTGCCAGCAGCCTCCACGCGGGACCAGGGGAGACCCAGTACTTC	CASSLHAGPGETQYF
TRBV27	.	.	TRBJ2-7	TGTGCCAGCAGTTTAATCGGTGGACGGTCCGGGGAGCAGTACTTC	CASSLIGGRSGEQYF
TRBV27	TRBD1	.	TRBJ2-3	TGTGCCAGCAGTTTAGGGACAGGGCACACAGATACGCAGTATTTT	CASSLGTGHTDTQYF
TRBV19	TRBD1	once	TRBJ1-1	TGTGCCAGTAGTATCGGACAGGGGGACACTGAAGCTTTCTTT	CASSIGQGDTEAFF
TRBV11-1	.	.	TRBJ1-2	TGTGCCAGCAGCTCAAGAGGGGGTTATGGCTACACCTTC	CASSSRGGYGYTF
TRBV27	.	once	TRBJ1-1	TGTGCCAGCAGAGCAGAAAGGGGCCTAGTGAACACTGAAGCTTTCTTT	CASRAERGLVNTEAFF
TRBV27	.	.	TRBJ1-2	TGTGCCAGCAGTTCTAGGAGTGGGCACTATGGCTACACCTTC	CASSSRSGHYGYTF
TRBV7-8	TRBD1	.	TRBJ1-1	TGTGCCAGCAGCCCCACCGGGACAGGGACTGAAACTGAAGCTTTCTTT	CASSPTGTGTETEAFF
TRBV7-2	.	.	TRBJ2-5	TGTGCCAGCAGGAATCAAGAGACCCAGTACTTC	CASRNQETQYF
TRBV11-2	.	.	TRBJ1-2	TGTGCCAGCAGCTCCGTAGGGGGTGGCTATGGCTACACCTTC	CASSSVGGGYGYTF
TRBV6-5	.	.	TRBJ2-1	TGTGCCAGCAGTTACGGGATAGGCGATGAGCAGTTCTTC	CASSYGIGDEQFF
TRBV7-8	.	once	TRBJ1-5	TGTGCCAGCAGTCTAGCCCCACAGAGCAATCAGCCCCAGCATTTT	CASSLAPQSNQPQHF
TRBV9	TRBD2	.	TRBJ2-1	TGTGCCAGCAGCCCCGGAAGCGGGGACTACAATGAGCAGTTCTTC	CASSPGSGDYNEQFF
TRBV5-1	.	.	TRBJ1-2	TGCGCCAGCAGCTTGAGCCAAGCTAACTATGGCTACACCTTC	CASSLSQANYGYTF
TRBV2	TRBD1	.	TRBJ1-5	TGTGCCAGCAGTAAAGGGACAGCGAGCAATCAGCCCCAGCATTTT	CASSKGTASNQPQHF
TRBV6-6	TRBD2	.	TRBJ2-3	TGTGCCAGCATTAGCGGGAGGGTATCATATTTT	CASISGRVSYF
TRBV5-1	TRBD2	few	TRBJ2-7	TGCGCCAGCAGCTTAACTAGCGGGACAACCTACGAGCAGTACTTC	CASSLTSGTTYEQYF
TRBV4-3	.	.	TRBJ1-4	TGCGCCAGCAGCCAAGACCGGGGGGCCCTGGGAGAAAAACTGTTTTTT	CASSQDRGALGEKLFF
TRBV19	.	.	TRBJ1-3	TGTGCCAGTAGTACCCTCAGCTTGGCCGGAAACACCATATATTTT	CASSTLSLAGNTIYF
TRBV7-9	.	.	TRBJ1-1	TGTGCCAGCAGTGGAGAGGTGAACACTGAAGCTTTCTTT	CASSGEVNTEAFF